Below, 21 T cell receptor beta chains from the same sample are listed, as sequenced in a study of metastatic and nonmetastatic thyroid tumors. With MiXCR, TCRdb called clones anew from the PCR reads. The sample includes about 36,000 clones, less than 25% of them seen just once. Nobody among the patients had been given any treatment before thyroid surgery. The sample taken for sequencing was blood. The receptor set was obtained from a female donor with papillary thyroid cancer or a benign thyroid nodule (not recorded which). Some clones in this sample may be carry-over from other donors' samples.

This clone was observed many times. This rearrangement joins TRBV30 to TRBJ1-4; D gene unclear. The CDR3 loop spans 16 amino acids. Per the germline V gene, CDR1 is GTSNPN and CDR2 is SVGIG (reference sequence). The V and J ends lost 7 bases and 7 bases respectively, with 25 bases between them. The CDR3 DNA sequence: TGTGCCTCCTCCAGCCTATGGTCAGGCGGCGGTGAAAAACTGTTTTTT. This codes for CASSSLWSGGGEKLFF.

This clone was detected ten times or more. The CDR3 region is CASTLEGGRIQPQHF. As DNA, the CDR3 is TGTGCCAGCACCCTGGAAGGAGGCAGGATTCAGCCCCAGCATTTT. The V and J genes are TRBV2 and TRBJ1-5; no firm D call. The germline gives CDR1 SNHLY, CDR2 FYNNEI. Trimming removed 7 bases from V and 6 bases from J, with 19 bases in between. CDR3 length equals 15 residues. The full variable domain, its missing parts supplied by reference TRBV2 and TRBJ1-5, is EPEVTQTPSHQVTQMGQEVILRCVPISNHLYFYWYRQILGQKVEFLVSFYNNEISEKSEIFDDQFSVERPDGSNFTLKIRSTKLEDSAMYFCASTLEGGRIQPQHFGDGTRLSIL.

This clone was observed a handful of times. Germline and junction disagree at one end, which may indicate a read error. The chain links TRBV5-1 to TRBJ2-3; TRBD2 aligns across 11 bases. CDR1 and CDR2 from the germline V gene are SGHRS and YFSETQ. This CDR3 is built from 17 residues. CDR3 residues: CASSLGSSGRVQDTQCF. The CDR3 nucleotides are TGCGCCAGCAGCTTGGGTAGTAGCGGGAGGGTTCAGGATACGCAGTGTTTT.

Ten or more counts support this clone. This chain connects TRBV28 to TRBJ2-5, with D tentatively TRBD2 (6 bases). Trimming shortened V by 4 bases and J by 5 bases, and 11 bases separated the two germline ends. Looked up from germline, CDR1 is MDHEN and CDR2 is SYDVKM. The CDR3 is 13 amino acids. The DNA for the CDR3 is TGTGCCAGCAGTTCCCCGGGACTGGAGACCCAGTACTTC. This sequence encodes CASSSPGLETQYF.

This clone has only a few counts. The V call is TRBV6-1, the J call TRBJ1-2, with TRBD1 as a possible D gene (6 bases). Trimming left V 7 bases short and J 8 bases short, with 23 bases between. Germline assignment: CDR1 MNHNS and CDR2 SASEGT. The CDR3 is 15 residues long. The CDR3: CASTYADAGDLGYTF. The CDR3 nucleotides read TGTGCCAGCACCTACGCCGATGCAGGGGATCTAGGCTACACCTTC.

A remark on this clone: Within the sample, other DNA sequences also encode this same CDR3. The rearrangement joins TRBV5-6 to TRBJ2-1, with TRBD1 as a possible D gene (5 bases). V lost 0 bases and J lost 13, with 17 bases in between. CDR3 size: 14 residues. Germline V gene sequence: CDR1 SGHDT, CDR2 YYEEEE. CDR3 DNA sequence: TGTGCCAGCAGCTTGGGTCGATCCCAAACAGGCCAGTTCTTC. Its translation: CASSLGRSQTGQFF.

This chain connects TRBV30 to TRBJ2-7, with a possible D match to TRBD2 (6 bases). The germline CDR1 and CDR2 sequences are GTSNPN and SVGIG (reference sequence). CDR3 length equals 11 residues. Trimming shortened V by 4 bases and J by 3 bases, and 7 bases separated the two germline ends. The CDR3 sequence: CAWKAGYEQYF. The DNA for the CDR3 is TGTGCCTGGAAAGCGGGCTACGAGCAGTACTTC. Based on the CDR3 plus reference TRBV30 and TRBJ2-7, the full variable domain is SQTIHQWPATLVQPVGSPLSLECTVEGTSNPNLYWYRQAAGRGLQLLFYSVGIGQISSEVPQNLSASRPQDRQFILSSKKLLLSDSGFYLCAWKAGYEQYFGPGTRLTVT.

This clone occurred a few times. CDR3 sequence: CASSYHGSTYEQYF. The CDR3 region has the DNA TGTGCCAGCAGTTACCACGGTTCGACCTACGAGCAGTACTTC. V gene TRBV6-5 combines with J gene TRBJ2-7; D gene unclear. CDR1 is MNHEY, CDR2 SVGAGI, per germline. The length of the CDR3 is 14 residues. Trimming removed 2 bases from V and 2 bases from J, with 10 bases in between.

This clone occurred many times. The chain employs TRBV7-6 and TRBJ1-2; D may be TRBD1 (5 bases). V was cut by 5 bases and J by 3 bases, with 13 bases left in between. The CDR3 totals 14 residues. Per germline, CDR1 SGHVS and CDR2 FNYEAQ. The CDR3 loop is CASSGLGGYYGYTF. In DNA, the CDR3 is TGTGCCAGCAGCGGGCTTGGGGGGTACTATGGCTACACCTTC. Full variable domain (remainder filled in from reference TRBV7-6 and TRBJ1-2): GAGVSQSPRYKVTKRGQDVALRCDPISGHVSLYWYRQALGQGPEFLTYFNYEAQQDKSGLPNDRFSAERPEGSISTLTIQRTEQRDSAMYRCASSGLGGYYGYTFGSGTRLTVV.

A word on this clone: This may stem from a read error, because a much larger clone lies one nucleotide away. V gene TRBV19 combines with J gene TRBJ2-4, with no clear D. The CDR3 is 16 residues long. V was pared by 4 bases and J by 2 bases, with 15 bases between. Germline V gene lookup returns CDR1 LNHDA and CDR2 SQIVND (reference sequence). In DNA, the CDR3 is TGTGCCAGTAGTAAAATTACATTTTTATCCAAAAACATTCAGTACTTC. It codes for CASSKITFLSKNIQYF. Based on the CDR3 plus reference TRBV19 and TRBJ2-4, the full variable domain is DGGITQSPKYLFRKEGQNVTLSCEQNLNHDAMYWYRQDPGQGLRLIYYSQIVNDFQKGDIAEGYSVSREKKESFPLTVTSAQKNPTAFYLCASSKITFLSKNIQYFGAGTRLSVL.

The chain is built from TRBV7-9 and TRBJ1-1; tentative D call: TRBD1 (5 bases). This CDR3 spans 13 amino acids. Germline assignment: CDR1 SEHNR and CDR2 FQNEAQ (reference sequence). V lost 1 base and J lost 10, with 13 bases in between. CDR3 in amino acids: CASSLEALGVAFF. The DNA of the CDR3 is TGTGCCAGCAGCTTAGAGGCGTTGGGGGTAGCTTTCTTT.

Ten or more counts support this clone. The rearrangement links TRBV12-3 or TRBV12-4 to TRBJ2-3; 13 bases line up with TRBD2. The CDR3 loop spans 15 amino acids. With V trimmed by 5 bases and J by 3 bases, 2 bases remained unmatched. The CDR3 bases are TGTGCCAGCAGTCCGACTAGCGGGGGGACAGATACGCAGTATTTT. Residues: CASSPTSGGTDTQYF.

This clone occurred many times. The chain couples TRBV20-1 to TRBJ2-7, with D perhaps matching TRBD2 (7 bases). The CDR3 contains 13 residues. V gave up 8 bases and J gave up 6 bases, with 20 bases separating them. Germline values: CDR1 DFQATT, CDR2 SNEGSKA (reference sequence). The CDR3 nucleotides read TGCAGTCCCCGAAGGGGGGAGGGTGGCGAGCAGTACTTC. Its translation is CSPRRGEGGEQYF.

The chain carries TRBV14 and TRBJ2-7, with TRBD1 as a possible D gene (6 bases). The CDR3 has 16 residues. The V end lost 0 bases, the J end lost 6 bases, and 18 bases lay between the germline ends. From germline, CDR1 is SGHDN and CDR2 FVKESK. The CDR3 bases are TGTGCCAGCAGCCAAGAGGTGGCAGGGGCACGTCGCGAGCAGTACTTC. Translating it yields CASSQEVAGARREQYF.

This clone ranks as medium-sized. The rearrangement uses TRBV28 and TRBJ1-1; 9 nucleotides agree with TRBD1. There are 15 residues in the CDR3. The germline CDR1 and CDR2 sequences are MDHEN and SYDVKM. The trim removed 1 base at V and 1 base at J, leaving 1 base unmatched. Here the CDR3 reads CASSLLDRGNTEAFF. The CDR3 bases are TGTGCCAGCAGTTTATTGGACAGGGGGAACACTGAAGCTTTCTTT.

In this sample, this clone turned up many times. The J gene is TRBJ1-5, the V gene TRBV2; no definite D call. The V and J ends lost 5 bases and 0 bases respectively, with 5 bases between them. The CDR3 covers 13 residues. Germline values: CDR1 SNHLY, CDR2 FYNNEI. The CDR3: CASSPASNQPQHF. For the CDR3, the DNA is TGTGCCAGCAGTCCAGCTAGCAATCAGCCCCAGCATTTT.

This clone appeared many times. The rearrangement joins TRBV29-1 to TRBJ2-5; D gene unclear. This CDR3 is 12 amino acids long. V was clipped by 6 bases and J by 2 bases, with 10 bases between them. Germline loops: CDR1 SQVTM, CDR2 ANQGSEA. The CDR3 coding sequence is TGCAGCGTAAGAATCAAACAAGAGACCCAGTACTTC. Translating gives CSVRIKQETQYF.

As concerns this clone: One end of the junction is discordant with germline, which a read error may explain. The chain couples TRBV5-4 to TRBJ2-1, with D possibly being TRBD1 (6 bases). Germline values: CDR1 SGHNT, CDR2 YYREEE (reference sequence). The length of the CDR3 is 15 residues. The DNA for the CDR3 is TGTTCCAGCAGCTTGTGGACAGCTTCCTACAATGAGCAGTTCTTC. Its protein product is CSSSLWTASYNEQFF.

This clone has ten or more counts. The chain carries TRBV4-1 and TRBJ2-1; maybe TRBD1 (5 bases). The V end was cut by 4 bases, the J end by 7 bases, with 14 bases between. The CDR3 is made up of 14 amino acids. Germline V gene sequence: CDR1 MGHRA, CDR2 YSYEKL. Here the CDR3 DNA reads TGCGCCAGCAGCCCTGACCCCAGGGTGAATGAGCAGTTCTTC. Its translation is CASSPDPRVNEQFF.

In this sample, this clone turned up many times. The gene calls are TRBV2 and TRBJ2-3, with D uncertain. This CDR3 has 14 amino acids. Trimming shortened V by 3 bases and J by 1 base, and 8 bases separated the two germline ends. The germline CDR1 and CDR2 sequences are SNHLY and FYNNEI. The CDR3 sequence: CASSDLGGTDTQYF. In nucleotides, the CDR3 is TGTGCCAGCAGTGACCTCGGTGGCACAGATACGCAGTATTTT.

This clone was recorded many times. This CDR3 is also generated by other DNA sequences in the sample. The gene calls are TRBV29-1 and TRBJ2-1, with TRBD1 matching over 9 bases. The CDR3 sequence is 12 residues long. V lost 6 bases, J lost 12 bases, and 9 bases stayed unmatched. Germline V CDR1 and CDR2: SQVTM, ANQGSEA. As DNA, the CDR3 is TGCAGCGTCCGGACAGGGGAGGTCTGGCAGTTCTTC. Translation: CSVRTGEVWQFF.